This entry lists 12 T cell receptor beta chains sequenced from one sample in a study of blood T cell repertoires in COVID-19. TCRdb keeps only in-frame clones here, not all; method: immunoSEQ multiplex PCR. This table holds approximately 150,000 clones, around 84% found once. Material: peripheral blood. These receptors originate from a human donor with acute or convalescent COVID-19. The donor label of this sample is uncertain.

CDR3 sequence: CASLSSGMSTDTQYF. CDR3 nucleotide sequence: TGTGCCAGCCTCTCAAGCGGGATGAGCACAGATACGCAGTATTTT. This chain connects TRBV7-2 to TRBJ2-3; 7 bases agree with TRBD2. CDR1 and CDR2 from the germline V gene are SGHTA and FQGNSA. Unmatched junction bases numbered 8, after V lost 8 bases and J lost 0 bases. The CDR3 has 15 amino acids.

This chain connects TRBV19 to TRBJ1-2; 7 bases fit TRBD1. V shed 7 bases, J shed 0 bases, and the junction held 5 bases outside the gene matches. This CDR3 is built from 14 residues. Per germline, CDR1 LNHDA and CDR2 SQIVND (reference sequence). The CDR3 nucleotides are TGTGCCAGTAACTCAGGGGGAGCTAACTATGGCTACACCTTC. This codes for CASNSGGANYGYTF.

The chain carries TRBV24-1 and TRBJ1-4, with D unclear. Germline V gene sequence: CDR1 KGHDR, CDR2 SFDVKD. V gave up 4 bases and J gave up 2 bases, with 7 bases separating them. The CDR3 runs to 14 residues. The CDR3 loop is CATSEGRTNEKLFF. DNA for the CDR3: TGTGCCACCAGTGAGGGGAGGACTAATGAAAAACTGTTTTTT.

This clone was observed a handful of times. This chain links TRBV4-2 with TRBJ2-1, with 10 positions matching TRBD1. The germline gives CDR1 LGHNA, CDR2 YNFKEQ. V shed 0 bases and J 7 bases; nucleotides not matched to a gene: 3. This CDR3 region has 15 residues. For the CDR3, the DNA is TGTGCCAGCAGCCAAGACGGACAGGGGGTTAATGAGCAGTTCTTC. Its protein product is CASSQDGQGVNEQFF.

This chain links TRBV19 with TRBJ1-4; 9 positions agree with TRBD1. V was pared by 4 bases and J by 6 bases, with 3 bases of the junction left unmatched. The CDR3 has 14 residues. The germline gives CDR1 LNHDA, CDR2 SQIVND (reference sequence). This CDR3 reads CASSRQGGDEKLFF. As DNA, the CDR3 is TGTGCCAGTAGTAGACAGGGGGGTGATGAAAAACTGTTTTTT.

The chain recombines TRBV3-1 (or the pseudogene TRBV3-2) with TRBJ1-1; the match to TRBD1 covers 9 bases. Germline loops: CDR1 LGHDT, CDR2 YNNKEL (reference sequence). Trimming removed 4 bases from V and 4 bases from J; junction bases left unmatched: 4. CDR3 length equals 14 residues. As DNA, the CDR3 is TGTGCCAGCAGCCCCGGACAGGGGAGCACTGAAGCTTTCTTT. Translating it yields CASSPGQGSTEAFF.

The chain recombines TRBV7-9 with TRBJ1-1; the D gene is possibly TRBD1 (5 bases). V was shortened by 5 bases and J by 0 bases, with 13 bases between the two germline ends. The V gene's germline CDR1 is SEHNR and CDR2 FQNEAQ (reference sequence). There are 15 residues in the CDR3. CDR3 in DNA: TGTGCCAGCAGCCCCCGACAGTTTATGAACACTGAAGCTTTCTTT. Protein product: CASSPRQFMNTEAFF.

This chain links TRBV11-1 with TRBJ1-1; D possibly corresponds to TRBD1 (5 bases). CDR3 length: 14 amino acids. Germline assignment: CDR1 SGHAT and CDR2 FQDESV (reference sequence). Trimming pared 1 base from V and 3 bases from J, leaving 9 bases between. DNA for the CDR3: TGTGCCAGCAGCTTAGTCCCGGGGGACACTGAAGCTTTCTTT. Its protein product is CASSLVPGDTEAFF. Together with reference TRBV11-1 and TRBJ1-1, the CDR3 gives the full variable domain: EAEVAQSPRYKITEKSQAVAFWCDPISGHATLYWYRQILGQGPELLVQFQDESVVDDSQLPKDRFSAERLKGVDSTLKIQPAELGDSAMYLCASSLVPGDTEAFFGQGTRLTVV.

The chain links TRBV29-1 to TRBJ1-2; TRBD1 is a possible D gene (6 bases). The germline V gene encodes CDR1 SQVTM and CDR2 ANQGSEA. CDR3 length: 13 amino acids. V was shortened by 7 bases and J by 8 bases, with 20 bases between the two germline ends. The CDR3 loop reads CSAVPGDSIGYTF. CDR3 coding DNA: TGCAGCGCTGTGCCAGGGGATAGTATAGGCTACACCTTC.

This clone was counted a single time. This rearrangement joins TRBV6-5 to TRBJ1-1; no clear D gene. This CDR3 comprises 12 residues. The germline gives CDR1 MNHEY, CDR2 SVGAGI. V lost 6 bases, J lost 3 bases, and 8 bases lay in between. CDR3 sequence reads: CASSDSHTEAFF. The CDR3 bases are TGTGCCAGCAGCGATAGTCACACTGAAGCTTTCTTT.

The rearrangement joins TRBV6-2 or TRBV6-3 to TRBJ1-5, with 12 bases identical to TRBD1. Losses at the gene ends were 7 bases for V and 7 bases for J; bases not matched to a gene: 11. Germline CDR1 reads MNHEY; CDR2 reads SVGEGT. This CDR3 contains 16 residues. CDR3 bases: TGTGCCAGCACCCCCGGGACAGGGGGCTACCCCCAGCCCCAGCATTTT. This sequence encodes CASTPGTGGYPQPQHF.

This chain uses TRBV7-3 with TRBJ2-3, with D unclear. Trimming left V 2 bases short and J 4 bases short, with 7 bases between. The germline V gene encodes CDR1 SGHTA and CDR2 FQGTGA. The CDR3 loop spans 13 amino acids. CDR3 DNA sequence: TGTGCCAGCAGCTTAGTTATCTCAGATACGCAGTATTTT. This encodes CASSLVISDTQYF.